This T cell receptor (beta chain) emerged from a study of OX40 agonist ivuxolimab in advanced cancers. Study-wide background: People in dose escalation had one of these cancers: hepatocellular carcinoma, melanoma, renal cell or head and neck cancer.

At cycle 4 day 1, cycle 7 day 1, and baseline, blood was sampled. On this clone: As yet, its antigen is unknown.

TCRdb keeps only in-frame clones here, not all; method: immunoSEQ multiplex PCR. The repertoire consists of 69,000 or so clones, with 88% occurring once and the leading ten covering approximately 0.6%. This CDR3 is 14 amino acids long. V was cut by 1 base and J by 6 bases, with 10 bases left in between. CDR1 and CDR2 from the germline V gene are SGHRS and YFSETQ. Regarding the study as a whole: Expanded clones tended on average to be more numerous among CD8+ T cells than CD4+.

This sequence was found in an adult with an advanced solid tumor such as melanoma, head and neck, liver or kidney cancer. The sequences come from CD4+ or CD8+ T cells sorted from blood, collected in a trial of the OX40 agonist ivuxolimab. The chain is built from TRBV5-1 and TRBJ2-2, with D perhaps TRBD1 (6 bases). CDR3 nucleotide sequence: TGCGCCAGCAGCTTGTCTCACAGGGCCGGGGAGCTGTTTTTT. Protein product: CASSLSHRAGELFF.